The source of this T cell receptor (beta chain) is a study of identical twins. General study findings and limits: Beta clonotypes that were abundant in cord blood contained fewer insertions, a pattern absent from memory repertoires.

A remark on this clonotype: The antigen is unknown.

Healthy Caucasian individuals made up all the donors. MiXCR was run by TCRdb on the 5' RACE reads, yielding one entry per CDR3 protein. The table has around 1.7 million distinct CDR3 sequences, under 35% seen once; the top ten hold around 0.25%. The CDR3 loop spans 12 amino acids. CDR1 and CDR2 from the germline V gene are SEHNR and FQNEAQ (reference sequence). Germline trimming cut 7 bases from V and 4 bases from J; bases unmatched to any gene: 0. The TCR was taken from a newborn girl in good health. V and J are TRBV7-9 and TRBJ2-4; 8 bases align to TRBD1. The material sequenced was cord blood. The CDR3 DNA reads TGTGCCAGCAACAGGGGGAAAAACATTCAGTACTTC. Its protein is CASNRGKNIQYF.